The rows below give T cell receptor beta chains drawn from one sample of a study of cytomegalovirus exposure and HLA in healthy donors. Using immunoSEQ multiplex PCR, the repertoire was profiled, and TCRdb retains in-frame clones only, with some absent. The sample yields about 38,000 clones, just over 85% seen once. The sample was PBMCs. These receptors came from a woman aged 40 to 50 in good health and CMV-seropositive. Each CDR3 is given with its conserved first and last residue. The D gene is left open where the match is weak. Clone size, where shown, is once, few, many, or a class for clones that have expanded.

d_gene,j_gene,v_gene,abundance,CDR3nt,CDR3aa
NA,TRBJ1-2,TRBV28,NA,TGTGCCAGCACCAGGACAGATTATGGCTACACCTTC,CASTRTDYGYTF
TRBD2,TRBJ2-1,TRBV10-3,NA,TGTGCCATCAGCGCTTCCCTTGGGACTAGCGGGGGGGTAGGTGAGCAGTTCTTC,CAISASLGTSGGVGEQFF
NA,TRBJ2-5,TRBV5-1,NA,TGCGCCAGCAGCCTACAGGGCGCGTCGGGAGAGACCCAGTACTTC,CASSLQGASGETQYF
NA,TRBJ1-2,TRBV2,few,TGTGCCAGCATGTCACAGGCGGACTATGGCTACACCTTC,CASMSQADYGYTF
NA,TRBJ1-2,TRBV7-9,NA,TGTGCCAGCAGCTTAGTTGGCTGGGGCAGGGGAAACTATGGCTACACCTTC,CASSLVGWGRGNYGYTF
TRBD1,TRBJ1-1,TRBV6-5,NA,TGTGCCAGCAGTGCGGGGGACAGGGCCCCTGAAGCTTTCTTT,CASSAGDRAPEAFF
TRBD1,TRBJ2-2,TRBV29-1,NA,TGCAGCGCGGACAGGGGGACCGGGGAGCTGTTTTTT,CSADRGTGELFF
NA,TRBJ1-1,TRBV7-9,NA,TGTGCCAGCAGCTTAACGGAGGTTGAAGCTTTCTTT,CASSLTEVEAFF
NA,TRBJ2-7,TRBV11-1,NA,TGTGCCAGCAGCCCAACTAGGAGGGGTTCCGAGCAGTACTTC,CASSPTRRGSEQYF
NA,TRBJ2-6,TRBV7-2,NA,TGTGCCAGCAGCTCTCAGGGTTTTTCTGGGGCCAACGTCCTGACTTTC,CASSSQGFSGANVLTF
TRBD1,TRBJ2-5,TRBV7-8,NA,TGTGCCAGCAGCTTCGGACAGGAGCGGTACCAAGAGACCCAGTACTTC,CASSFGQERYQETQYF
NA,TRBJ2-1,TRBV7-2,few,TGTGCCAGCAGCTTAAATTCGGTTAGGCGGGGAGCCAATGAGCAGTTCTTC,CASSLNSVRRGANEQFF
NA,TRBJ1-1,TRBV6-5,NA,TGTGCCAGCAGTTACGGGGGGGCGGGGATGAACACTGAAGCTTTCTTT,CASSYGGAGMNTEAFF
NA,TRBJ1-4,TRBV6-5,once,TGTGCCAGCACCCCCCTTACAACTAATGAAAAACTGTTTTTT,CASTPLTTNEKLFF
NA,TRBJ2-6,TRBV11-2,few,TGTGCCAGCAGCTTAGAGGCCACTGGGGCCAACGTCCTGACTTTC,CASSLEATGANVLTF
TRBD1,TRBJ1-1,TRBV6-6,NA,TGTGCCAGCAGAAAACTCGGGACAGGCTCGGCTTTCTTT,CASRKLGTGSAFF
TRBD1,TRBJ1-2,TRBV5-1,NA,TGCGCCAGCAGCGTGGAGGGACAGGGGACCGGCTACACCTTC,CASSVEGQGTGYTF
NA,TRBJ2-5,TRBV6-5,NA,TGTGCCAGCAGCCGCTGGTTACGCGGGTCGGAGACCCAGTACTTC,CASSRWLRGSETQYF
TRBD2,TRBJ2-2,TRBV5-5,NA,TGTGCCAGCAGCTTCCAGACTAGCGGGGTCACCGGGGAGCTGTTTTTT,CASSFQTSGVTGELFF
NA,TRBJ1-5,TRBV23-1,few,TGCGCCAGCAGTCACCCGACAAACAGGGACAATCAGCCCCAGCATTTT,CASSHPTNRDNQPQHF
TRBD1,TRBJ2-2,TRBV15,NA,TGTGCCACCAGCAGAGGTTCCGGGACAGGCTCCGGGGAGCTGTTTTTT,CATSRGSGTGSGELFF
NA,TRBJ2-3,TRBV9,NA,TGTGCCAGCAGTCTCACAGATACGCAGTATTTT,CASSLTDTQYF
NA,TRBJ1-4,TRBV10-3,NA,TGTGCCATCAGTGGACAGATTAATGAAAAACTGTTTTTT,CAISGQINEKLFF
TRBD1,TRBJ1-6,TRBV5-5,once,TGTGCCAGCAGCTTGGATGGACAGGGGGCTTCACCCCTCCACTTT,CASSLDGQGASPLHF
TRBD1,TRBJ2-5,TRBV2,few,TGTGCCAGCAGCGGGGGGACAGGGACACAAGAGACCCAGTACTTC,CASSGGTGTQETQYF
NA,TRBJ1-3,TRBV5-8,few,TGTGCCAGCAGCCAATCCCACGGGGTGCGTGGAAACACCATATATTTT,CASSQSHGVRGNTIYF
NA,TRBJ2-7,TRBV7-2,NA,TGTGCCAGCAGCTTAGTGGGGGAGGCCTACGAGCAGTACTTC,CASSLVGEAYEQYF
TRBD1,TRBJ2-3,TRBV4-2,once,TGTGCCAGCAGCGCCCGGGACAGACCCACAGATACGCAGTATTTT,CASSARDRPTDTQYF
NA,TRBJ2-7,TRBV6-5,NA,TGTGCCAGCAGTTCCCCCCGGGGATACTCCTACGAGCAGTACTTC,CASSSPRGYSYEQYF
NA,TRBJ1-3,TRBV30,NA,TGTGCCTGGAGGTGTCATAGTGTCTCTGGAAACACCATATATTTT,CAWRCHSVSGNTIYF
TRBD2,TRBJ2-1,TRBV2,NA,TGTGCCAGCAGTGTGGAGCGGGGGGTTGCCTACAATGAGCAGTTCTTC,CASSVERGVAYNEQFF